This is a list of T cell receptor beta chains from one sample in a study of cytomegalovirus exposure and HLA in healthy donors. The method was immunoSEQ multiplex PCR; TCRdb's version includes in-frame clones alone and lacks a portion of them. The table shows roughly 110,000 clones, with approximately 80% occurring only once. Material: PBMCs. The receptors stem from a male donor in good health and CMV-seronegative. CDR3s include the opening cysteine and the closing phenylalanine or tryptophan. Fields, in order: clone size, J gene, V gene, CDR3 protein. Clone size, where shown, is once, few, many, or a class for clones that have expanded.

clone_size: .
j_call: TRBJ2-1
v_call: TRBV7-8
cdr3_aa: CASSSGSSSGHNEQFF

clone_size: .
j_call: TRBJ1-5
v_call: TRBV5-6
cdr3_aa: CASSLGRGRLQPQHF

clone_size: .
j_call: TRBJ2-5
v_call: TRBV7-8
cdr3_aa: CASSLVSGEGDETQYF

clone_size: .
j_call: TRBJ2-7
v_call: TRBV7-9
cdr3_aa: CASRPDRGPYEQYF

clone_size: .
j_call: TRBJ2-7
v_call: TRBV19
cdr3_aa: CASSFRGAAYEQYF

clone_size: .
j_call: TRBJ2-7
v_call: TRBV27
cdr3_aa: CASSSGTGVLYEQYF

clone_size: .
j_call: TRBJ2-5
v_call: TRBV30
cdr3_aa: CAWSKGQEREQYF

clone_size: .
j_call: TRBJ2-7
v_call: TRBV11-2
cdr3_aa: CASSPGASGRAQEQYF

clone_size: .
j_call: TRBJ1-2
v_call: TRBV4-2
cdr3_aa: CASSQGSIYSDRGPYGYTF

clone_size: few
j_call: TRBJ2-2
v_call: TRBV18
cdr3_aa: CASLPPGTSGNTGELFF